These T cell receptor beta chains were read from a single sample in a study of OX40 agonist ivuxolimab in advanced cancers. Only in-frame clones appear in the TCRdb table, and some are missing; sequencing was by immunoSEQ multiplex PCR. This sample has about 73,000 clones, with 86% found just once. Specimen: CD4+ or CD8+ T cells sorted from blood, collected in a trial of the OX40 agonist ivuxolimab. These receptors came from an adult with an advanced solid tumor such as melanoma, head and neck, liver or kidney cancer. Each CDR3 is given with its conserved first and last residue. Fields, in order: J gene, D gene, V gene, clone size, CDR3 protein, CDR3 DNA. The D gene is left open where the match is weak. Expanded clones get a size class; other rows say once, few or many, or leave the size out.

j_gene: TRBJ1-1
d_gene: -
v_gene: TRBV7-9
abundance: -
CDR3aa: CASSLGENTEAFF
CDR3nt: TGTGCCAGCAGCTTAGGGGAGAACACTGAAGCTTTCTTT

j_gene: TRBJ1-1
d_gene: -
v_gene: TRBV30
abundance: few
CDR3aa: CAWNLGWQGTFF
CDR3nt: TGTGCCTGGAATCTGGGATGGCAGGGTACTTTCTTT

j_gene: TRBJ2-7
d_gene: TRBD2
v_gene: TRBV5-4
abundance: -
CDR3aa: CASSSGTSGLYEQYF
CDR3nt: TGTGCCAGCAGCTCCGGGACTAGCGGGCTTTACGAGCAGTACTTC

j_gene: TRBJ2-6
d_gene: -
v_gene: TRBV19
abundance: -
CDR3aa: CASSKFGPSDSGANVLTF
CDR3nt: TGTGCCAGTAGTAAGTTTGGACCGAGTGACTCTGGGGCCAACGTCCTGACTTTC

j_gene: TRBJ1-3
d_gene: -
v_gene: TRBV7-9
abundance: -
CDR3aa: CASSREGGNTIYF
CDR3nt: TGTGCCAGCAGCCGAGAGGGCGGAAACACCATATATTTT

j_gene: TRBJ1-6
d_gene: -
v_gene: TRBV28
abundance: -
CDR3aa: CASFWGRRGGSYNSPLHF
CDR3nt: TGTGCCAGCTTTTGGGGGAGAAGAGGGGGCTCCTATAATTCACCCCTCCACTTT

j_gene: TRBJ2-5
d_gene: TRBD2
v_gene: TRBV7-9
abundance: -
CDR3aa: CASSSSRTSGNRETQYF
CDR3nt: TGTGCCAGCAGCTCATCCCGGACTAGCGGGAATAGAGAGACCCAGTACTTC

j_gene: TRBJ1-4
d_gene: -
v_gene: TRBV7-8
abundance: -
CDR3aa: CAFSGGPNEKLFF
CDR3nt: TGTGCCTTTTCGGGGGGCCCTAATGAAAAACTGTTTTTT

j_gene: TRBJ2-2
d_gene: -
v_gene: TRBV12-5
abundance: -
CDR3aa: CASGRDISGELFF
CDR3nt: TGTGCTAGTGGCAGGGACATTTCCGGGGAGCTGTTTTTT

j_gene: TRBJ2-7
d_gene: -
v_gene: TRBV5-1
abundance: -
CDR3aa: CASSSAYEQYF
CDR3nt: TGCGCCAGCAGCTCAGCATACGAGCAGTACTTC

j_gene: TRBJ2-6
d_gene: -
v_gene: TRBV6-5
abundance: -
CDR3aa: CASSSPGTGANVLTF
CDR3nt: TGTGCCAGCAGTTCCCCGGGAACCGGGGCCAACGTCCTGACTTTC

j_gene: TRBJ2-5
d_gene: -
v_gene: TRBV6-5
abundance: -
CDR3aa: CASRTDTYQETQYF
CDR3nt: TGTGCCAGCAGAACTGACACCTACCAAGAGACCCAGTACTTC

j_gene: TRBJ1-5
d_gene: -
v_gene: TRBV7-8
abundance: -
CDR3aa: CASSPLPRDQPQHF
CDR3nt: TGTGCCAGCAGCCCACTCCCCAGGGATCAGCCCCAGCATTTT

j_gene: TRBJ2-3
d_gene: -
v_gene: TRBV7-2
abundance: -
CDR3aa: CASSPSHTDTQYF
CDR3nt: TGTGCCAGCAGCCCGAGCCACACAGATACGCAGTATTTT

j_gene: TRBJ1-2
d_gene: -
v_gene: TRBV19
abundance: once
CDR3aa: CASTISEGSNYGYTF
CDR3nt: TGTGCCAGTACCATAAGTGAGGGTTCAAACTATGGCTACACCTTC

j_gene: TRBJ2-1
d_gene: TRBD2
v_gene: TRBV15
abundance: -
CDR3aa: CATSRDSGNFAGEQFF
CDR3nt: TGTGCCACCAGCAGAGATAGCGGGAACTTTGCCGGGGAGCAGTTCTTC

j_gene: TRBJ2-7
d_gene: TRBD1
v_gene: TRBV4-1
abundance: -
CDR3aa: CASSQGTGGTYEQYF
CDR3nt: TGCGCCAGCAGCCAAGGGACAGGGGGCACCTACGAGCAGTACTTC

j_gene: TRBJ2-3
d_gene: TRBD2
v_gene: TRBV9
abundance: -
CDR3aa: CASSASGGSTDTQYF
CDR3nt: TGTGCCAGCAGCGCAAGCGGGGGGTCCACAGATACGCAGTATTTT

j_gene: TRBJ1-2
d_gene: -
v_gene: TRBV13
abundance: -
CDR3aa: CASSLGRGYTF
CDR3nt: TGTGCCAGCAGCTTAGGCCGGGGCTACACCTTC

j_gene: TRBJ2-7
d_gene: TRBD1
v_gene: TRBV10-1
abundance: -
CDR3aa: CASSDGTALPEQYF
CDR3nt: TGCGCCAGCAGTGACGGGACAGCCCTACCCGAGCAGTACTTC

j_gene: TRBJ2-7
d_gene: TRBD2
v_gene: TRBV4-1
abundance: -
CDR3aa: CASSPGLAGFSYEQYF
CDR3nt: TGCGCCAGCAGCCCGGGACTAGCGGGGTTTTCCTACGAGCAGTACTTC

j_gene: TRBJ1-4
d_gene: TRBD1
v_gene: TRBV6-5
abundance: -
CDR3aa: CASSRTGEKGEKLFF
CDR3nt: TGTGCCAGCAGCCGGACAGGGGAGAAGGGTGAAAAACTGTTTTTT

j_gene: TRBJ2-7
d_gene: TRBD2
v_gene: TRBV7-6
abundance: -
CDR3aa: CASSLANSGTTYEQYF
CDR3nt: TGTGCCAGCAGCCTAGCCAATAGCGGGACAACCTACGAGCAGTACTTC

j_gene: TRBJ2-1
d_gene: -
v_gene: TRBV7-2
abundance: -
CDR3aa: CASSPNPPSSYNEQFF
CDR3nt: TGTGCCAGCAGCCCTAATCCTCCAAGCTCCTACAATGAGCAGTTCTTC

j_gene: TRBJ2-3
d_gene: -
v_gene: TRBV7-9
abundance: -
CDR3aa: CASSLRLAGSPDTQYF
CDR3nt: TGTGCCAGCAGCTTACGTCTGGCGGGGTCCCCAGATACGCAGTATTTT

j_gene: TRBJ1-5
d_gene: -
v_gene: TRBV18
abundance: -
CDR3aa: CASSQGGSQPQHF
CDR3nt: TGTGCCAGCTCGCAAGGGGGGTCTCAGCCCCAGCATTTT

j_gene: TRBJ2-5
d_gene: -
v_gene: TRBV7-2
abundance: -
CDR3aa: CASSRGRGRETQYF
CDR3nt: TGTGCCAGCAGCCGAGGGAGGGGGCGAGAGACCCAGTACTTC

j_gene: TRBJ2-2
d_gene: TRBD1
v_gene: TRBV9
abundance: -
CDR3aa: CASSQDRVRTGELFF
CDR3nt: TGTGCCAGCAGCCAGGACAGGGTTCGGACCGGGGAGCTGTTTTTT

j_gene: TRBJ2-3
d_gene: -
v_gene: TRBV20-1
abundance: -
CDR3aa: CSAGPGGTQYF
CDR3nt: TGCAGTGCTGGCCCAGGTGGTACGCAGTATTTT